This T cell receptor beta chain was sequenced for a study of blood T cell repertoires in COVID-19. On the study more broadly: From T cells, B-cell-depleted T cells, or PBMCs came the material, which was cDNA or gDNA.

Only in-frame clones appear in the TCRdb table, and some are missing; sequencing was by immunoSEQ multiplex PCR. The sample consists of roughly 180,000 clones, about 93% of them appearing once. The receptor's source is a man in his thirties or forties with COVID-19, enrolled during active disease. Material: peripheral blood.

The CDR3 reads CATSDMTVYEQYF. As DNA, the CDR3 is TGTGCCACCAGTGACATGACAGTCTACGAGCAGTACTTC. The chain carries TRBV24-1 and TRBJ2-7, with a possible D match to TRBD1 (5 bases). In germline, CDR1 is KGHDR, CDR2 SFDVKD. This CDR3 comprises 13 residues. V was trimmed by 4 bases and J by 3 bases, leaving 9 bases between them.